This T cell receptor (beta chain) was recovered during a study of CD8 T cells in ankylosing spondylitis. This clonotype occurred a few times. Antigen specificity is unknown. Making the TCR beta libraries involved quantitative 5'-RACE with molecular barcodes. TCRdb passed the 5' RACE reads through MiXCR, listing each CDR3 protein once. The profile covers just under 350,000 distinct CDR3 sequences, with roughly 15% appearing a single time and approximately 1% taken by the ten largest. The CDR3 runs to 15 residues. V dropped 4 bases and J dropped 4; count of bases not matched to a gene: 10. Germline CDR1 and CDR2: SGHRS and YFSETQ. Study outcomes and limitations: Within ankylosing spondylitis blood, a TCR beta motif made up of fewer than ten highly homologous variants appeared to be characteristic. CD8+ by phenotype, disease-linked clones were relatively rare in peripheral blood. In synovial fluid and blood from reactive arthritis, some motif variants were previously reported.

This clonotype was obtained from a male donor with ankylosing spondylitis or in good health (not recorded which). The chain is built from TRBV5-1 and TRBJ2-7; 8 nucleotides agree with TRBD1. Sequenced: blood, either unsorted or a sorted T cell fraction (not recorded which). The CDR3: CASSPTGTGSYEQYF. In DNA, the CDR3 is TGCGCCAGCAGCCCGACCGGGACAGGATCTTACGAGCAGTACTTC.